These 3 T cell receptor beta chains came from one sample sequenced in a study of a mutant IDH1 vaccine in newly diagnosed glioma. Clones were sequenced by immunoSEQ multiplex PCR, and TCRdb holds only the in-frame ones, with some missing. The profile shows some 95,000 clones, about 82% of them singletons. Time point specified: baseline, week 1 (first vaccination visit). The treatment was: pre-vaccination baseline after standard-of-care therapy. The specimen comprised PBMCs, sampled from a glioma patient treated with radiotherapy, temozolomide or both. The receptors here all came from a man between 40 and 49 years old with glioma.

The rearrangement joins TRBV6-4 to TRBJ2-3, with D unresolved. Trimming cost V 4 bases and J 2 bases, with 13 bases left between them. The CDR3 runs 15 residues. The germline gives CDR1 MRHNA, CDR2 SNTAGT. In nucleotides, the CDR3 is TGTGCCAGCAGTGCCAGCCTAGGTCTCACAGATACGCAGTATTTT. It codes for CASSASLGLTDTQYF.

The chain joins TRBV28 to TRBJ1-4; D is perhaps TRBD1 (6 bases). V lost 4 bases, J lost 7 bases, and 16 bases lay in between. Germline-derived CDR1 and CDR2 are MDHEN and SYDVKM. This CDR3 has 15 amino acids. CDR3 nucleotide sequence: TGTGCCAGCAGTTCCCCCGGGGGCAGGAGTGAAAAACTGTTTTTT. As protein: CASSSPGGRSEKLFF.

V is TRBV7-2 and J is TRBJ2-5; D not certain. From germline, CDR1 is SGHTA and CDR2 FQGNSA. Trimming stripped 5 bases from V and 7 bases from J, with 17 bases between. This CDR3 spans 14 amino acids. CDR3 nucleotides: TGTGCCAGCAGCCCAGACCCCTCCCGCCGGACCCAGTACTTC. This sequence encodes CASSPDPSRRTQYF.